The clone carrying this TCR beta chain was picked up a small number of times. Its antigen is as yet unknown. The source of the sample is a study of human T cells and chemical hapten exposure. The sample's time point: pre-sensitization, week 0. Treatment here: therapeutic diphenylcyclopropenone sensitization with weekly scalp DPC. TCRdb recomputed calls from the RACE reads with MiXCR, one row per CDR3 protein. The repertoire holds around 110,000 distinct CDR3 sequences, 12% seen once, with around 1.6% in the top ten. Findings of the study overall: Healthy people's immune response may differ from that of the donors, who had alopecia.

CDR1 and CDR2 (germline): SNHLY, FYNNEI. This CDR3 comprises 14 residues. Trimming took off 6 bases at V and 4 bases at J, with 12 bases between the two ends. The chain carries TRBV2 and TRBJ1-4; possibly TRBD1 for D (6 bases). The clonotype comes from a woman aged 45-59 years with alopecia areata. Some clones in this sample may be carry-over from other donors' samples. The sample here was whole blood, taken in connection with sensitization to the hapten diphenylcyclopropenone (DPC). In DNA, the CDR3 is TGTGCCAGCAGAACGGACAGCAGTAATGAAAAACTGTTTTTT. Protein product: CASRTDSSNEKLFF.